This is a list of T cell receptor beta chains from one sample in a study of shared clonotypes between healthy human individuals. Sequencing was performed with immunoSEQ multiplex PCR; in TCRdb, only in-frame clones are kept and a portion is missing. The table records about 480,000 clones, around 74% of them present only once. Sequenced input: PBMCs. All receptors derive from a woman in her thirties or forties in good health. Some clones in this sample may be carry-over from other donors' samples. Both conserved end residues are trimmed from each CDR3. The order of the fields is J gene, V gene, D gene, CDR3 protein. D genes are given only for firm matches.

TRBJ2-7	TRBV5-1	TRBD1	ASSTDRTYEQY
TRBJ1-1	TRBV27	.	ASSYGRGTEAF
TRBJ2-2	TRBV6-1	.	ASSEGAALHTGELF
TRBJ2-7	TRBV7-2	TRBD2	ASSQSSGLAGGEQY
TRBJ1-6	TRBV6-5	TRBD1	ASSYQGAPSPLH
TRBJ2-4	TRBV27	.	ASKPIGKNIQY
TRBJ2-5	TRBV5-6	.	ASSLYLAETQY
TRBJ1-5	TRBV28	.	ASTTTGSGDQPQH
TRBJ1-3	TRBV11-3	.	ASSLEGTSGNTIY
TRBJ2-7	TRBV19	.	ASSTARGGEQY
TRBJ1-5	TRBV7-9	.	ASSQDNQPQH
TRBJ2-7	TRBV5-6	TRBD1	ASSFAPGQGYEQY
TRBJ1-1	TRBV9	.	ASGSGGTEAF
TRBJ1-1	TRBV7-2	TRBD1	ASSSQTGANTEAF
TRBJ2-3	TRBV5-1	TRBD1	ASSLAGTADSTDTQY
TRBJ1-1	TRBV30	.	AWSRRFEAF
TRBJ2-3	TRBV7-3	.	ASSPDLRAPTDTQY
TRBJ1-4	TRBV28	.	ASITPQGGEEKLF
TRBJ2-5	TRBV19	TRBD1	ASSSPNRGAQETQY
TRBJ2-5	TRBV14	.	ASSQGGGGHRETQY
TRBJ2-1	TRBV30	TRBD2	AFLAGSSYEQF
TRBJ2-2	TRBV5-1	.	ASSLYGGELF
TRBJ2-1	TRBV27	.	ASMSGRHNEQF
TRBJ2-2	TRBV27	.	ASSLLGPNTGELF
.	TRBV5-1	TRBD1	ASSLGLRTGKTYEQY
TRBJ2-7	TRBV10-1	.	ASSESGMREQY
TRBJ1-1	TRBV7-2	TRBD1	ASSLTGTVNTEAF
TRBJ1-1	TRBV30	.	AWRRGGATEAF
TRBJ2-7	TRBV2	.	ASRVESYEQY
TRBJ1-2	TRBV30	.	AWKRGSANYGYT
TRBJ2-3	TRBV27	TRBD2	ASSPLAGGDTQY